Following are 30 T cell receptor beta chains from one sample sequenced in a study of OX40 agonist ivuxolimab in advanced cancers. The method was immunoSEQ multiplex PCR; TCRdb's version includes in-frame clones alone and lacks a portion of them. This table has 45,000 to 65,000 clones, 88% appearing once. The specimen comprised CD4+ or CD8+ T cells sorted from blood, sampled in a trial of the OX40 agonist ivuxolimab. These receptors all stem from an adult with an advanced solid tumor such as melanoma, head and neck, liver or kidney cancer.

This rearrangement joins TRBV5-1 to TRBJ1-1; D unclear. The CDR3 has 15 residues. Trimming stripped 4 bases from V and 1 base from J, with 14 bases between. Germline V gene lookup returns CDR1 SGHRS and CDR2 YFSETQ. Written as DNA, the CDR3 is TGCGCCAGCAGCCTATTCGGCCCGTCGAACACTGAAGCTTTCTTT. It codes for CASSLFGPSNTEAFF.

The rearrangement uses TRBV15 and TRBJ2-6; D ambiguous. Germline V gene lookup returns CDR1 LNHNV and CDR2 YYDKDF (reference sequence). The CDR3 is 17 amino acids. Trimming took off 0 bases at V and 4 bases at J, with 13 bases between the two ends. The CDR3 DNA reads TGTGCCACCAGCAGAGAACTTCCAAAAGACGGGGCCAACGTCCTGACTTTC. It codes for CATSRELPKDGANVLTF.

The chain has TRBV20-1 and TRBJ2-7, with D hard to call. Germline lookup yields CDR1 DFQATT and CDR2 SNEGSKA (reference sequence). The CDR3 runs 11 residues. V shed 2 bases and J shed 6 bases, with 8 bases lying between them. This chain's CDR3 is CSARLPGEQYF. Written as DNA, the CDR3 is TGCAGTGCTAGATTACCCGGCGAGCAGTACTTC.

The V and J genes are TRBV6-5 and TRBJ2-5; D may be TRBD1 (6 bases). The DNA matches TRBJ2-7 better at its end, which makes the J call doubtful. Germline V CDR1 and CDR2: MNHEY, SVGAGI. This CDR3 region has 15 residues. CDR3 sequence reads: CASSSITTGYYEQYF. The DNA for the CDR3 is TGTGCCAGCAGTTCCATCACGACAGGTTACTACGAGCAGTACTTC.

V and J are TRBV7-9 and TRBJ1-1, with D uncertain. V lost 0 bases, J lost 4 bases, and 15 bases lay in between. This CDR3 is 16 amino acids long. The germline gives CDR1 SEHNR, CDR2 FQNEAQ (reference sequence). CDR3 amino acids: CASSLALGEGGTEAFF. The CDR3 DNA is TGTGCCAGCAGCTTAGCTCTCGGGGAGGGCGGCACTGAAGCTTTCTTT.

The chain couples TRBV30 to TRBJ1-2; unclear D gene. Trimming cost V 0 bases and J 7 bases, with 18 bases left between them. This CDR3 has 15 residues. Germline values: CDR1 GTSNPN, CDR2 SVGIG (reference sequence). The DNA for the CDR3 is TGTGCCTGGAGTGTACAGTCGGGTGGAGACTCTGGCTACACCTTC. This codes for CAWSVQSGGDSGYTF.

The chain joins TRBV19 to TRBJ1-3, with D uncertain. The length of the CDR3 is 15 residues. Trimming took 1 base from V and 0 from J, leaving 7 bases between them. Germline V gives CDR1 LNHDA, CDR2 SQIVND (reference sequence). The CDR3 DNA follows: TGTGCCAGTAGTATAGGCGGGAGCTCTGGAAACACCATATATTTT. Amino acids: CASSIGGSSGNTIYF.

This chain's CDR3 is CASSLSRNRVAGETQYF. The CDR3 DNA reads TGTGCCAGCAGCTTGTCAAGAAACAGGGTGGCTGGAGAGACCCAGTACTTC. V and J are TRBV5-6 and TRBJ2-5; D might be TRBD1 (6 bases). CDR3 size: 17 residues. Trimming shortened V by 1 base and J by 4 bases, and 20 bases separated the two germline ends. Germline CDR1 SGHDT, CDR2 YYEEEE.

This clone was seen once. This chain uses TRBV4-1 with TRBJ1-3, with 7 bases that match TRBD1. Looked up from germline, CDR1 is MGHRA and CDR2 is YSYEKL. The V and J ends lost 4 bases and 0 bases, in that order; junction bases with no gene match: 3. CDR3 size: 15 residues. In DNA, the CDR3 is TGCGCCAGCAGCCTGGACAGGTCCTCTGGAAACACCATATATTTT. Encoded protein: CASSLDRSSGNTIYF.

CDR3 bases: TGTGCCAGCAGCAACCGACAGGAGTATGAGCAGTTCTTC. Amino acid sequence: CASSNRQEYEQFF. The genes are TRBV11-2 and TRBJ2-1; possible D gene TRBD1, 6 bases. This CDR3 region has 13 residues. Germline lookup yields CDR1 SGHAT and CDR2 FQNNGV. V shed 5 bases and J shed 8 bases, with 13 bases lying between them. Full variable domain (outside the CDR3, taken from reference TRBV11-2 and TRBJ2-1): EAGVAQSPRYKIIEKRQSVAFWCNPISGHATLYWYQQILGQGPKLLIQFQNNGVVDDSQLPKDRFSAERLKGVDSTLKIQPAKLEDSAVYLCASSNRQEYEQFFGPGTRLTVL.

The V call is TRBV19, the J call TRBJ1-5; the D is unclear. CDR1 LNHDA and CDR2 SQIVND come from the germline V gene (reference sequence). V lost 8 bases to trimming and J lost 3 bases, with 8 bases between them. The CDR3 extends over 12 amino acids. This CDR3 is CASGPSNQPQHF. CDR3 nucleotide sequence: TGTGCCAGTGGGCCCTCCAATCAGCCCCAGCATTTT.

This clone turned up a few times. The chain joins TRBV7-9 to TRBJ1-1; D remains unclear. V lost 3 bases and J lost 0, with 5 bases in between. CDR3 size: 13 residues. Germline CDR1 reads SEHNR; CDR2 reads FQNEAQ (reference sequence). The CDR3 DNA reads TGTGCCAGCAGCTTTAGTCTGAACACTGAAGCTTTCTTT. It codes for CASSFSLNTEAFF. Variable domain in full (rest from reference TRBV7-9 and TRBJ1-1): DTGVSQNPRHKITKRGQNVTFRCDPISEHNRLYWYRQTLGQGPEFLTYFQNEAQLEKSRLLSDRFSAERPKGSFSTLEIQRTEQGDSAMYLCASSFSLNTEAFFGQGTRLTVV.

The J gene is TRBJ2-1, the V gene TRBV9; D may be TRBD2 (5 bases). The V end was cut by 0 bases, the J end by 6 bases, with 13 bases between. Germline CDR1 SGDLS, CDR2 YYNGEE. The CDR3 spans 15 residues. The CDR3 DNA reads as TGTGCCAGCAGCGTAGCTGGGCTAGCTGGCAATGAGCAGTTCTTC. This sequence encodes CASSVAGLAGNEQFF.

The rearrangement uses TRBV5-1 and TRBJ2-2; possibly TRBD2 for D (6 bases). Looked up from germline, CDR1 is SGHRS and CDR2 is YFSETQ. V lost 2 bases, J lost 4 bases, and 12 bases lay in between. CDR3 length equals 15 residues. Here the CDR3 reads CASSFLREATGELFF. CDR3 nucleotides: TGCGCCAGCAGCTTTTTGAGGGAGGCCACCGGGGAGCTGTTTTTT.

The V gene is TRBV10-1, the J gene TRBJ2-5; 10 nucleotides align to TRBD2. The CDR3 consists of 14 residues. Germline loops: CDR1 WNHNN, CDR2 SYGVQD (reference sequence). J lost 4 bases, V lost 8 bases, and 7 bases had no gene match. The CDR3 nucleotides read TGCGCCAGCTTTCTAGCGGGGGCTCCAGAGACCCAGTACTTC. Amino acids: CASFLAGAPETQYF.

The V gene is TRBV10-2, the J gene TRBJ1-5; the D gene is possibly TRBD1 (6 bases). Germline CDR1 reads WSHSY; CDR2 reads SAAADI. This CDR3 is 12 amino acids long. Trimming removed 6 bases at V and 9 bases at J, with 12 bases between. The DNA of the CDR3 is TGCGCCAGCAGGACAGGCTCAGGGCCCCAGCATTTT. It codes for CASRTGSGPQHF.

The V call is TRBV7-6, the J call TRBJ2-1; TRBD2 agrees at 11 bases. The length of the CDR3 is 15 residues. The germline CDR1 and CDR2 sequences are SGHVS and FNYEAQ. The J segment lost 6 bases and the V segment lost 1 base, leaving 2 bases of the junction unmatched. CDR3 DNA sequence: TGTGCCAGCAGCTTAGGGGGACTAGCGGCCAATGAGCAGTTCTTC. Translated, it gives CASSLGGLAANEQFF.

The chain uses TRBV29-1 and TRBJ1-2, with D possibly TRBD1 on 5 matching bases. The CDR3 totals 11 residues. Germline CDR1 reads SQVTM; CDR2 reads ANQGSEA. V lost 4 bases and J 7 bases, leaving 10 bases between the germline ends. The CDR3, as DNA: TGCAGCGTTGTCGGGACTGTTGGCTACACCTTC. This codes for CSVVGTVGYTF.

The chain links TRBV7-9 to TRBJ2-7, with unresolved D. V was cut by 4 bases and J by 4 bases, with 14 bases left in between. The CDR3 contains 14 residues. The V gene's germline CDR1 is SEHNR and CDR2 FQNEAQ (reference sequence). CDR3 nucleotide sequence: TGTGCCAGCAGCTCGTCAGAAGTTGGGTACGAGCAGTACTTC. Translation gives CASSSSEVGYEQYF.

The V call is TRBV28, the J call TRBJ2-5, with D maybe TRBD1 (5 bases). V lost 3 bases, J lost 5 bases, and 13 bases lay in between. In germline, CDR1 is MDHEN, CDR2 SYDVKM. The CDR3 has 14 amino acids. CDR3 DNA: TGTGCCAGCAGTTTCCCCAGGGCAGGGGAGACCCAGTACTTC. Translation gives CASSFPRAGETQYF.

This clone came up a few times. The V gene is TRBV4-1, the J gene TRBJ1-5; 9 nucleotides agree with TRBD1. Trimming took 4 bases from V and 6 from J; bases not matched to a gene: 4. Looked up from germline, CDR1 is MGHRA and CDR2 is YSYEKL. CDR3 length: 14 residues. CDR3 sequence (DNA): TGCGCCAGCAGCCCCGGACAGGGGATTCAGCCCCAGCATTTT. Its translation: CASSPGQGIQPQHF.

This chain connects TRBV19 to TRBJ1-5; D ambiguous. Per germline, CDR1 LNHDA and CDR2 SQIVND (reference sequence). The CDR3 consists of 16 residues. V gave up 1 base and J gave up 0 bases, with 10 bases separating them. The CDR3 loop is CASSIAQVYSNQPQHF. CDR3 DNA sequence: TGTGCCAGTAGTATAGCTCAGGTGTATAGCAATCAGCCCCAGCATTTT.

The rearrangement joins TRBV19 to TRBJ2-7; D is unclear. Germline V lookup: CDR1 LNHDA, CDR2 SQIVND (reference sequence). V gave up 0 bases and J gave up 1 base, with 10 bases separating them. This CDR3 has 15 residues. As DNA, the CDR3 is TGTGCCAGTAGTATAGAAGGGCGGCCATCCTACGAGCAGTACTTC. Protein: CASSIEGRPSYEQYF.

V gene TRBV11-1 combines with J gene TRBJ1-3; D not certain. Trimming shortened V by 3 bases and J by 4 bases, and 10 bases separated the two germline ends. The CDR3 contains 14 residues. Germline assignment: CDR1 SGHAT and CDR2 FQDESV (reference sequence). The CDR3 spells CASSFGPGGNTIYF. The CDR3 bases are TGTGCCAGCAGCTTCGGCCCGGGAGGAAACACCATATATTTT.

V usage is TRBV29-1 and J usage is TRBJ1-1; D possibly corresponds to TRBD1 (6 bases). This CDR3 contains 17 residues. Trimming removed 5 bases from V and 1 base from J, with 23 bases in between. Looked up from germline, CDR1 is SQVTM and CDR2 is ANQGSEA. For the CDR3, the DNA is TGCAGCGTTAGGGTCCCTATGCTTGGGACACGGAACACTGAAGCTTTCTTT. Protein product: CSVRVPMLGTRNTEAFF.

The rearrangement joins TRBV4-1 to TRBJ2-7; D remains unclear. The germline CDR1 and CDR2 sequences are MGHRA and YSYEKL. This CDR3 comprises 14 residues. With 0 bases removed from V and 4 bases from J, the gap between germline ends came to 10 bases. The chain's CDR3 is CASSQELTAYEQYV. CDR3 DNA sequence: TGCGCCAGCAGCCAAGAATTGACGGCATACGAGCAGTACGTC.

V is TRBV2 and J is TRBJ1-3; no firm D call. Germline V lookup: CDR1 SNHLY, CDR2 FYNNEI. The CDR3 extends over 11 amino acids. The V gene lost 7 bases and the J gene lost 2 bases, with 3 bases spanning the gap. The CDR3 sequence is CASKAGNTIYF. CDR3 DNA sequence: TGTGCCAGCAAGGCTGGAAACACCATATATTTT.

The chain links TRBV5-6 to TRBJ2-7, with no clear D. CDR1 and CDR2 (germline): SGHDT, YYEEEE. Between the trimmed V and J ends, which lost 0 bases and 4 bases, there was a span of 5 bases. CDR3 length equals 12 residues. The CDR3 reads CASSLGEYEQYF. The CDR3 bases are TGTGCCAGCAGCTTGGGAGAGTACGAGCAGTACTTC.

The CDR3 DNA follows: TGTGCCAGCAGCACCGCATCTGTTTATACTCGACAAGAGACCCAGTACTTC. Residues: CASSTASVYTRQETQYF. V is TRBV5-8 and J is TRBJ2-5; D is unresolved. The V end lost 4 bases, the J end lost 2 bases, and 21 bases lay between the germline ends. From germline, CDR1 is SGHTS and CDR2 YDEGEE. The CDR3 sequence is 17 residues long.

The rearrangement uses TRBV28 and TRBJ1-5, with D possibly matching TRBD1 (5 bases). V lost 2 bases to trimming and J lost 6 bases, with 17 bases between them. The germline gives CDR1 MDHEN, CDR2 SYDVKM. CDR3 length: 16 residues. The DNA for the CDR3 is TGTGCCAGCAGTTTAGGTCGCAGGGTAGGGTTTCAGCCCCAGCATTTT. Its translation: CASSLGRRVGFQPQHF. Filled out from reference TRBV28 and TRBJ1-5, the complete variable domain reads DVKVTQSSRYLVKRTGEKVFLECVQDMDHENMFWYRQDPGLGLRLIYFSYDVKMKEKGDIPEGYSVSREKKERFSLILESASTNQTSMYLCASSLGRRVGFQPQHFGDGTRLSIL.